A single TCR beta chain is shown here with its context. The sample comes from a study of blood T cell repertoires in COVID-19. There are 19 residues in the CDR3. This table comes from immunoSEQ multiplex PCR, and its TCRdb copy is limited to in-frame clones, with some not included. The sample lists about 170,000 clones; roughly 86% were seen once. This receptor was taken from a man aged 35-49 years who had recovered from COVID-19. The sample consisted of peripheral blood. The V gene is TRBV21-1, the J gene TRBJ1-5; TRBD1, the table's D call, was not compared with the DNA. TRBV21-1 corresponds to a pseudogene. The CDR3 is CASREPTGVALYSNQPQHF. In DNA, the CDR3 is TGTGCCAGCAGGGAACCGACAGGCGTAGCACTTTATAGCAATCAGCCCCAGCATTTT.